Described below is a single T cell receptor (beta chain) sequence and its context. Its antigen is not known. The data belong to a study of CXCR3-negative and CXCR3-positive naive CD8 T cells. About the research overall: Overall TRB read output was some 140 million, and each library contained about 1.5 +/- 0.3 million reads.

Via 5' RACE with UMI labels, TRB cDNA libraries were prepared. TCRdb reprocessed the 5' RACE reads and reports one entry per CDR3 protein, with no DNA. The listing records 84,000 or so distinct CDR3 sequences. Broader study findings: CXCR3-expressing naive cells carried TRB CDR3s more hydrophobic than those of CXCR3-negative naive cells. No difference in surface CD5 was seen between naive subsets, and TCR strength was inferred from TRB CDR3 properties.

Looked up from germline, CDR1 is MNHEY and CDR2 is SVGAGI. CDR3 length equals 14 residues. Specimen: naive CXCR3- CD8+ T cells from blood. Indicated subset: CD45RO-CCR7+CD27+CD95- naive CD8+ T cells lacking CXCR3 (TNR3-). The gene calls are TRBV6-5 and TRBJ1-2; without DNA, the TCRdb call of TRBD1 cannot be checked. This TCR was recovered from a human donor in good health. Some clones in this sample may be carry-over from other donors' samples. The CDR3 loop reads CASRPGTENYGYTF.